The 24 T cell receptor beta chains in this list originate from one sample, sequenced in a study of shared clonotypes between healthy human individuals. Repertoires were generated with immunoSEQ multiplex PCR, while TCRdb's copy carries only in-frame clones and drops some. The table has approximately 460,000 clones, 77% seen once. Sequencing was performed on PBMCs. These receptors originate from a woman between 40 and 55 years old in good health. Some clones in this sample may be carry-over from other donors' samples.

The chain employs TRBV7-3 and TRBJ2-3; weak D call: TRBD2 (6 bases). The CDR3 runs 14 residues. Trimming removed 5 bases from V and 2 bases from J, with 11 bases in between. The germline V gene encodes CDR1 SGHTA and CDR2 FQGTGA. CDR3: CASSRGTATDTQYF. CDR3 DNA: TGTGCCAGCAGCCGCGGGACTGCCACAGATACGCAGTATTTT.

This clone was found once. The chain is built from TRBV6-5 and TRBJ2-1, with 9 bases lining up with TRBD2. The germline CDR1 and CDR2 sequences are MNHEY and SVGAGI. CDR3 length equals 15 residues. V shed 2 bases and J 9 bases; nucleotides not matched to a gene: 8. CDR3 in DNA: TGTGCCAGCAGTTACGTGGTAGCGGGAGTTCGTGAGCAGTTCTTC. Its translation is CASSYVVAGVREQFF.

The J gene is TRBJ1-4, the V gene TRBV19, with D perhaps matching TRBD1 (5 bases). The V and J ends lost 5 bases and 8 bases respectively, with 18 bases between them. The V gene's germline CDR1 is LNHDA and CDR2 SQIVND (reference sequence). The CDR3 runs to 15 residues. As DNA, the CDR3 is TGTGCCAGTAGTCCCCCGGGGCCGGGAGACGAAAAACTGTTTTTT. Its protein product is CASSPPGPGDEKLFF.

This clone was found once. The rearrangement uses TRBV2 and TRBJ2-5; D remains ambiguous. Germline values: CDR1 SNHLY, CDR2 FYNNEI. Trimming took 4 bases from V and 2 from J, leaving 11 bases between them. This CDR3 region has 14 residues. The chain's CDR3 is CASSGVTPQETQYF. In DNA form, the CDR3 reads TGTGCCAGCAGTGGGGTGACTCCACAAGAGACCCAGTACTTC. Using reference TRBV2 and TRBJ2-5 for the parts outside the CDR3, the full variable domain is EPEVTQTPSHQVTQMGQEVILRCVPISNHLYFYWYRQILGQKVEFLVSFYNNEISEKSEIFDDQFSVERPDGSNFTLKIRSTKLEDSAMYFCASSGVTPQETQYFGPGTRLLVL.

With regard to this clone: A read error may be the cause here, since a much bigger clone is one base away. As DNA, the CDR3 is TGTGCCAGCAGCTCAGGCCGGGACTCAGCCTCCTACAATGAGCAGTTCTTC. Encoded protein: CASSSGRDSASYNEQFF. The V and J genes are TRBV11-2 and TRBJ2-1, with D possibly matching TRBD2 (6 bases). Looked up from germline, CDR1 is SGHAT and CDR2 is FQNNGV. The CDR3 length is 17 residues. Trimming cost V 4 bases and J 0 bases, with 16 bases left between them.

The CDR3 spells CAWNLRRGNEQFF. The CDR3 bases are TGTGCCTGGAACCTACGAAGAGGGAATGAGCAGTTCTTC. This chain uses TRBV30 with TRBJ2-1; D might be TRBD2 (5 bases). CDR3 length: 13 residues. From germline, CDR1 is GTSNPN and CDR2 SVGIG (reference sequence). Trimming pared 4 bases from V and 7 bases from J, leaving 14 bases between.

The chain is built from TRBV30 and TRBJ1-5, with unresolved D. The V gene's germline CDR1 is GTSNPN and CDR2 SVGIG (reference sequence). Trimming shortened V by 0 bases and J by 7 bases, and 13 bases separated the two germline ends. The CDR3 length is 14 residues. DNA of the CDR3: TGTGCCTGGAGTGTAACCTCCGGGGAACAGCCCCAGCATTTT. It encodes CAWSVTSGEQPQHF. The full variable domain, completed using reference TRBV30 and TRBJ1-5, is SQTIHQWPATLVQPVGSPLSLECTVEGTSNPNLYWYRQAAGRGLQLLFYSVGIGQISSEVPQNLSASRPQDRQFILSSKKLLLSDSGFYLCAWSVTSGEQPQHFGDGTRLSIL.

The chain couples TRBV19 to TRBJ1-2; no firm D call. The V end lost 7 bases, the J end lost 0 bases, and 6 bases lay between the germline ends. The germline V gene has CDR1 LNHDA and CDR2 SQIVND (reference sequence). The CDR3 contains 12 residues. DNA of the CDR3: TGTGCCAGTATGGGGACTAACTATGGCTACACCTTC. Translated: CASMGTNYGYTF.

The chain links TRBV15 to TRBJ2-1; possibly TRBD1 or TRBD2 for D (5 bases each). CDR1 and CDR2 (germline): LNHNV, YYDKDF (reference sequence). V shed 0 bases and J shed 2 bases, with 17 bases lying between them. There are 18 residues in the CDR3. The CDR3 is CATSRDLVGTLTYNEQFF. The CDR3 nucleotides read TGTGCCACCAGCAGAGATCTAGTGGGGACCCTTACCTACAATGAGCAGTTCTTC.

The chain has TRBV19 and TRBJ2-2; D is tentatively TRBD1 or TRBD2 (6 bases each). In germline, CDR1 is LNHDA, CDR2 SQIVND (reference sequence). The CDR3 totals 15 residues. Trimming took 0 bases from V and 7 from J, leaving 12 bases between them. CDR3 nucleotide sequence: TGTGCCAGTAGTATAGACGGGGGCTCCGGCGGGGAGCTGTTTTTT. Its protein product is CASSIDGGSGGELFF. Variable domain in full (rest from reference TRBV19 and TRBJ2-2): DGGITQSPKYLFRKEGQNVTLSCEQNLNHDAMYWYRQDPGQGLRLIYYSQIVNDFQKGDIAEGYSVSREKKESFPLTVTSAQKNPTAFYLCASSIDGGSGGELFFGEGSRLTVL.

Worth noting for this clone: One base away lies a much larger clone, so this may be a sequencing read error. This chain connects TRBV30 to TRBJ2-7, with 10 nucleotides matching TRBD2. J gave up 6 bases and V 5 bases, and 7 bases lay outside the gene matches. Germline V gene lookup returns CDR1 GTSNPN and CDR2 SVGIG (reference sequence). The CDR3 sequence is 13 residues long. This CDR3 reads CAWATSGPGEQYF. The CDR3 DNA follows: TGTGCCTGGGCGACTAGCGGGCCTGGCGAGCAGTACTTC.

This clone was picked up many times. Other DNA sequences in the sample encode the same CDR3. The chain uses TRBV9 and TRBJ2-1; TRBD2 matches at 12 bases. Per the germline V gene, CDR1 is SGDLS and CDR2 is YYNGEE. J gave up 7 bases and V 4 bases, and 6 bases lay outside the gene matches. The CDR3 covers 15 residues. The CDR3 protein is CASSPAGTSGNEQFF. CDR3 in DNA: TGTGCCAGCAGCCCGGCCGGGACTAGCGGGAATGAGCAGTTCTTC.

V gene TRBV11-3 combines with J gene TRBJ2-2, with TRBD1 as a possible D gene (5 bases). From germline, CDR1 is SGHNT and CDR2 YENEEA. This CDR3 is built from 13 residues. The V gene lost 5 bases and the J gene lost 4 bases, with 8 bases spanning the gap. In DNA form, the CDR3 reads TGTGCCAGCAGCGCCAGGGTCACCGGGGAGCTGTTTTTT. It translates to CASSARVTGELFF.

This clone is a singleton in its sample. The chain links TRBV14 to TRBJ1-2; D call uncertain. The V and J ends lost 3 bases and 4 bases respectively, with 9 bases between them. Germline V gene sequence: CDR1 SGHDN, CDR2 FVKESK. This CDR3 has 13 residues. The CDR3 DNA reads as TGTGCCAGCAGCCAGGGTAAAATCTATGGCTACACCTTC. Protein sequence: CASSQGKIYGYTF.

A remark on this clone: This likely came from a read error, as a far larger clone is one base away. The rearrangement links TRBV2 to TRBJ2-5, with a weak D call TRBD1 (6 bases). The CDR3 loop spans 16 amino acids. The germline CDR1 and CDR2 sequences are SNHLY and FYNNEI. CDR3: CASSANTGMNGETRYF. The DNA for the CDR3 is TGTGCCAGCTCTGCCAATACAGGGATGAACGGAGAGACCCGGTACTTC.

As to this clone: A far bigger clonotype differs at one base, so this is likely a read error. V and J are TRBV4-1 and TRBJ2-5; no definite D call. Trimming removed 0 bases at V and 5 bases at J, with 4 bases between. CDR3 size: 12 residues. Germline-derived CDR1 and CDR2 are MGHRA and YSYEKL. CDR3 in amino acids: CASSQEGETQYF. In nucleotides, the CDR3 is TGCGCCAGCAGCCAAGAGGGGGAGACCCAGTACTTC.

The CDR3 loop is CASSTTGRSYGYTF. The DNA of the CDR3 is TGTGCCAGCAGCACGACAGGGCGCAGCTATGGCTACACCTTC. The gene calls are TRBV5-6 and TRBJ1-2; 7 bases fit TRBD1. The CDR3 runs to 14 residues. CDR1 and CDR2 (germline): SGHDT, YYEEEE. V dropped 4 bases and J dropped 4; count of bases not matched to a gene: 7.

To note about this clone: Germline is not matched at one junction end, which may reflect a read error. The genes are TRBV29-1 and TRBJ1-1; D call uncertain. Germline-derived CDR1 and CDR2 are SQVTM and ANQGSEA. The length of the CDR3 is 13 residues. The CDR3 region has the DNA TGCAGCGTTGAGGGCGGCGGGAACGCTGAAGCTTCCTTT. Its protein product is CSVEGGGNAEASF.

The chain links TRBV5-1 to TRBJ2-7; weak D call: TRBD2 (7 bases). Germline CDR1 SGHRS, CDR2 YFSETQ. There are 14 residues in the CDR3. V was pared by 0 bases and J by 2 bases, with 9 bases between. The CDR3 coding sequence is TGCGCCAGCAGCTTGGTAGGGGGGGCCTACGAGCAGTACTTC. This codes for CASSLVGGAYEQYF.

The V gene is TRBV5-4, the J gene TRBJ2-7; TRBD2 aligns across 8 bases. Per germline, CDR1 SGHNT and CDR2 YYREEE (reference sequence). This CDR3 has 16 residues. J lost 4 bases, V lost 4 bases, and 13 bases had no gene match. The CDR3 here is CASSAAGGGGLYEQYF. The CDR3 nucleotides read TGTGCCAGCAGCGCCGCCGGGGGGGGTGGATTGTACGAGCAGTACTTC.

The CDR3 reads CASSLASSRGEQYF. The CDR3 DNA sequence: TGTGCCAGCAGTTTGGCTAGTTCGAGGGGCGAGCAGTACTTC. This rearrangement joins TRBV28 to TRBJ2-7; the D gene could be TRBD1 or TRBD2 (5 bases each). The V and J ends lost 3 bases and 6 bases respectively, with 15 bases between them. The CDR3 loop spans 14 amino acids. CDR1 is MDHEN and CDR2 is SYDVKM in the germline V gene.

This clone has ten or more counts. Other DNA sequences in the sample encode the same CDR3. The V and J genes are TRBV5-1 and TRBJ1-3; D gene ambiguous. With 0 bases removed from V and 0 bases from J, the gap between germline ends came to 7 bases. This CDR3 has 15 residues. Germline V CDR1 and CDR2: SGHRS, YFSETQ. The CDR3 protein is CASSLVRGSGNTIYF. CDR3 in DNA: TGCGCCAGCAGCTTGGTACGCGGCTCTGGAAACACCATATATTTT.

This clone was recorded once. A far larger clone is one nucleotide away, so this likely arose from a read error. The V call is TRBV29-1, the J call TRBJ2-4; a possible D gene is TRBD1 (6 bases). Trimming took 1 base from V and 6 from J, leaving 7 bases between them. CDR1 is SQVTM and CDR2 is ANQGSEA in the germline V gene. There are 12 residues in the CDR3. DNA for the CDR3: TGCAGCGTTGAAGCGGACAGAAACATTCAGTACTTC. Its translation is CSVEADRNIQYF.

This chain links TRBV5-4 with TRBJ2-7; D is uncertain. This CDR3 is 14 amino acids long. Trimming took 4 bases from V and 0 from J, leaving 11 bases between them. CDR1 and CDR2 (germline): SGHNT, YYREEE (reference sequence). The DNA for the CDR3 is TGTGCCAGCAGCCCTCAAATGAGCTCCTACGAGCAGTACTTC. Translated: CASSPQMSSYEQYF. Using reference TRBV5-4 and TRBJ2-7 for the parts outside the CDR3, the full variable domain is ETGVTQSPTHLIKTRGQQVTLRCSSQSGHNTVSWYQQALGQGPQFIFQYYREEENGRGNFPPRFSGLQFPNYSSELNVNALELDDSALYLCASSPQMSSYEQYFGPGTRLTVT.